This T cell receptor beta chain came from a study of shared clonotypes between healthy human individuals. Study-wide results and caveats: Limited genetic and exposure-history diversity came from having few donors.

The study enrolled healthy HIV-negative adults without recent acute infections or vaccinations as donors. Genomic DNA per cell subset filled all wells of several immunoSEQ plates. Input per replicate PCR of unsorted PBMC was around 300 ng DNA, corresponding to tens of thousands of T cell genomes. Clones were read by immunoSEQ multiplex PCR, and TCRdb kept only the in-frame ones, dropping some. The table shows fewer than 700,000 clones, with around 78% occurring only once. To note about this clone: Its antigen is not known.

V lost 5 bases to trimming and J lost 5 bases, with 15 bases between them. The CDR3 has 13 amino acids. Germline CDR1 reads GTSNPN; CDR2 reads SVGIG (reference sequence). The sequencing input was PBMCs. The sequence derives from a woman aged 40 to 50 in good health. Some clones in this sample may be carry-over from other donors' samples. The chain uses TRBV30 and TRBJ2-5; D ambiguous. The CDR3 DNA is TGTGCCTGGGGACGGACGTACGGCGAGACCCAGTACTTC. It encodes CAWGRTYGETQYF. The complete variable domain, with remaining parts taken from reference TRBV30 and TRBJ2-5, reads SQTIHQWPATLVQPVGSPLSLECTVEGTSNPNLYWYRQAAGRGLQLLFYSVGIGQISSEVPQNLSASRPQDRQFILSSKKLLLSDSGFYLCAWGRTYGETQYFGPGTRLLVL.